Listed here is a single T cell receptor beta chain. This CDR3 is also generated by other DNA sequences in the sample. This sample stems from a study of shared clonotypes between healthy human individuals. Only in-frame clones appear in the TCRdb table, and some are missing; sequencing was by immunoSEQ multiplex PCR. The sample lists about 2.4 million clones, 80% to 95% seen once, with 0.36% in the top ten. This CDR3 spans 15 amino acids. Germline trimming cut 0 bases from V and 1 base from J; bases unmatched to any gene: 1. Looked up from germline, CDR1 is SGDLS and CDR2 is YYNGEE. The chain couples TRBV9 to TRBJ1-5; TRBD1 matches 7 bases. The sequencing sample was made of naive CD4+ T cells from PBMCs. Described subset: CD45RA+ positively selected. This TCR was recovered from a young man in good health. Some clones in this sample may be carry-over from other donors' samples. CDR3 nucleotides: TGTGCCAGCAGCGTAGGCAGGGGGAGCAATCAGCCCCAGCATTTT. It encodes CASSVGRGSNQPQHF.